These T cell receptor beta chains were read from a single sample in a study of blood T cell repertoires in COVID-19. The method was immunoSEQ multiplex PCR; TCRdb's version includes in-frame clones alone and lacks a portion of them. The sample carries about 330,000 clones, 87% recorded once. Sequenced sample: peripheral blood. Receptors originate from a man aged 25 to 40 with COVID-19, enrolled during active disease. Each CDR3 is given with its conserved first and last residue. Fields, in order: V gene, J gene, D gene, clone size, CDR3 DNA, CDR3 protein. D genes are given only for firm matches. Size is stated for part of the rows, as once, few or many counts, or as a class when the clone is expanded.

v_gene: TRBV27
j_gene: TRBJ1-5
d_gene: NA
abundance: once
CDR3nt: TGTGCCAGCAGTTTAGGGGGGGCGGGTCAGCCCCAGCATTTT
CDR3aa: CASSLGGAGQPQHF

v_gene: TRBV4-3
j_gene: TRBJ2-1
d_gene: TRBD2
abundance: NA
CDR3nt: TGCGCCAGCAGCCAAGTTCTACTAGCGGGAAGGAATGAGCAGTTCTTC
CDR3aa: CASSQVLLAGRNEQFF

v_gene: TRBV28
j_gene: TRBJ1-1
d_gene: NA
abundance: NA
CDR3nt: TGTGCCAGCACCTACGATCCGGGACACCCATGGGACACTGAAGCTTTCTTT
CDR3aa: CASTYDPGHPWDTEAFF

v_gene: TRBV6-5
j_gene: TRBJ1-2
d_gene: TRBD1
abundance: once
CDR3nt: TGTGCCAGCAGTTACACAGGGGGCTCCTATGGCTACACCTTC
CDR3aa: CASSYTGGSYGYTF

v_gene: TRBV18
j_gene: TRBJ1-2
d_gene: TRBD1
abundance: NA
CDR3nt: TGTGCCAGCTCAACCCCACCGGGACAGGGAAATGGCTACACCTTC
CDR3aa: CASSTPPGQGNGYTF

v_gene: TRBV5-8
j_gene: TRBJ1-1
d_gene: TRBD1
abundance: NA
CDR3nt: TGTGCCAGCAGCTTTCCGGGACAGGGGGCTTTCTTT
CDR3aa: CASSFPGQGAFF

v_gene: TRBV6-5
j_gene: TRBJ2-1
d_gene: NA
abundance: NA
CDR3nt: TGTGCCAGCAGTTACTCGGGGCGGAGCAATGAGCAGTTCTTC
CDR3aa: CASSYSGRSNEQFF

v_gene: TRBV28
j_gene: TRBJ2-2
d_gene: NA
abundance: NA
CDR3nt: TGTGCCAGCAGTTTTGCAGGGCCGGGGGCCGGGGAGCTGTTTTTT
CDR3aa: CASSFAGPGAGELFF

v_gene: TRBV28
j_gene: TRBJ2-7
d_gene: TRBD2
abundance: once
CDR3nt: TGTGCCAGCAGTCCGACTAGCGGGAGGGACTACGAGCAGTACTTC
CDR3aa: CASSPTSGRDYEQYF

v_gene: TRBV25-1
j_gene: TRBJ1-4
d_gene: NA
abundance: NA
CDR3nt: TGTGCCAGCAGGGGGAGCACGGGGGCTAATGAAAAACTGTTTTTT
CDR3aa: CASRGSTGANEKLFF

v_gene: TRBV5-6
j_gene: TRBJ1-2
d_gene: TRBD1
abundance: NA
CDR3nt: TGTGCCAGCAGCATCGACAGGGGGAAAAGATCAGAGGGCTACACCTTC
CDR3aa: CASSIDRGKRSEGYTF

v_gene: TRBV4-3
j_gene: TRBJ2-5
d_gene: NA
abundance: NA
CDR3nt: TGCGCCAGCAGCCAAGATCAACGGAGGAGATTCGAGACCCAGTACTTC
CDR3aa: CASSQDQRRRFETQYF

v_gene: TRBV5-1
j_gene: TRBJ2-7
d_gene: NA
abundance: NA
CDR3nt: TGCGCCAGCAGCTTGGCCACAGTAAACTACGAGCAGTACTTC
CDR3aa: CASSLATVNYEQYF

v_gene: TRBV5-1
j_gene: TRBJ2-2
d_gene: TRBD1
abundance: NA
CDR3nt: TGCGCCAGCAGCTTGGCCGTGACAGGGCTCCCCGGGGAGCTGTTTTTT
CDR3aa: CASSLAVTGLPGELFF

v_gene: TRBV19
j_gene: TRBJ1-5
d_gene: NA
abundance: NA
CDR3nt: TGTGCCAGTAGTATAGGTCGGGAGCCCCAGCATTTT
CDR3aa: CASSIGREPQHF

v_gene: TRBV18
j_gene: TRBJ2-7
d_gene: TRBD1
abundance: NA
CDR3nt: TGTGCCAGCTCATCCTCCGGGACAGGGACCTACGAGCAGTACTTC
CDR3aa: CASSSSGTGTYEQYF

v_gene: TRBV4-1
j_gene: TRBJ2-2
d_gene: NA
abundance: NA
CDR3nt: TGCGCCAGCAGCCAAGAAGACTCACGACGATCCGGGGAGCTGTTTTTT
CDR3aa: CASSQEDSRRSGELFF

v_gene: TRBV5-1
j_gene: TRBJ2-7
d_gene: NA
abundance: NA
CDR3nt: TGCGCCAGCAGCCTCGGAAAGACAGGATCCTCCTACGAGCAGTACTTC
CDR3aa: CASSLGKTGSSYEQYF

v_gene: TRBV5-6
j_gene: TRBJ2-7
d_gene: TRBD1
abundance: NA
CDR3nt: TGTGCCAGCAGCGGACAGGGGTACGAGCAGTACTTC
CDR3aa: CASSGQGYEQYF

v_gene: TRBV6-5
j_gene: TRBJ1-2
d_gene: TRBD1
abundance: NA
CDR3nt: TGTGCCAGCAGTTACTCAGGGACAGGGAACTATGGCTACACCTTC
CDR3aa: CASSYSGTGNYGYTF

v_gene: TRBV6-5
j_gene: TRBJ1-5
d_gene: TRBD1
abundance: NA
CDR3nt: TGTGCCAGCAGTTACTCCTCGGACAGGGCTAATCAGCCCCAGCATTTT
CDR3aa: CASSYSSDRANQPQHF

v_gene: TRBV6-2/TRBV6-3
j_gene: TRBJ1-5
d_gene: NA
abundance: NA
CDR3nt: TGTGCCAGCAGTCACTCGGCCCCCTCAGGCAGCAATCAGCCCCAGCATTTT
CDR3aa: CASSHSAPSGSNQPQHF